This entry lists 5 T cell receptor beta chains sequenced from one sample in a study of OX40 agonist ivuxolimab in advanced cancers. Measured with immunoSEQ multiplex PCR; TCRdb has only the in-frame clones, and not every one. The repertoire includes about 55,000 clones, approximately 86% of them detected once, and more than 9.5% sits in the top ten. Source: CD4+ or CD8+ T cells sorted from blood, taken in a trial of the OX40 agonist ivuxolimab. Source of these receptors: an adult with an advanced solid tumor such as melanoma, head and neck, liver or kidney cancer.

The genes are TRBV13 and TRBJ2-7; D possibly corresponds to TRBD2 (5 bases). The CDR3 spans 13 residues. Germline values: CDR1 PRHDT, CDR2 FYEKMQ (reference sequence). The ends were cut back, 6 bases at V and 2 bases at J, with 11 bases in the middle. The CDR3 DNA is TGTGCCAGCAGATCCGGACTTGCCTACGAGCAGTACTTC. Its translation is CASRSGLAYEQYF. The full variable domain, in which reference TRBV13 and TRBJ2-7 provide the parts outside the CDR3, is AAGVIQSPRHLIKEKRETATLKCYPIPRHDTVYWYQQGPGQDPQFLISFYEKMQSDKGSIPDRFSAQQFSDYHSELNMSSLELGDSALYFCASRSGLAYEQYFGPGTRLTVT.

This clone was counted a few times. The genes are TRBV18 and TRBJ1-2; D call uncertain. The germline V and J ends were trimmed by 0 bases and 0 bases, with 14 bases remaining between them. The CDR3 loop spans 17 amino acids. The germline V gene has CDR1 KGHSH and CDR2 LQKENI. The CDR3 protein is CASSPPRGTETNYGYTF. CDR3 sequence (DNA): TGTGCCAGCTCACCACCGAGAGGAACTGAAACTAACTATGGCTACACCTTC.

CDR3 residues: CASSQGDYGYTF. The DNA of the CDR3 is TGCGCCAGCAGCCAAGGGGATTATGGCTACACCTTC. The chain carries TRBV4-1 and TRBJ1-2, with D unclear. The CDR3 extends over 12 amino acids. Germline loops: CDR1 MGHRA, CDR2 YSYEKL. Trimming cost V 1 base and J 5 bases, with 5 bases left between them.

This clone appeared a few times. The chain recombines TRBV13 with TRBJ2-1; 11 bases agree with TRBD1. Trimming cost V 1 base and J 2 bases; bases outside gene matches: 13. Looked up from germline, CDR1 is PRHDT and CDR2 is FYEKMQ (reference sequence). The length of the CDR3 is 20 residues. The CDR3 protein is CASSLEAGQGVAYTYNEQFF. The CDR3 DNA is TGTGCCAGCAGCTTAGAGGCGGGACAGGGGGTCGCCTATACCTACAATGAGCAGTTCTTC.

The chain's CDR3 is CASSPTGIAEAFF. CDR3 DNA sequence: TGTGCCAGCAGTCCAACGGGCATCGCTGAAGCTTTCTTT. The V gene is TRBV7-6, the J gene TRBJ1-1; unclear D gene. Germline lookup yields CDR1 SGHVS and CDR2 FNYEAQ. The CDR3 runs 13 residues. Trimming took 6 bases from V and 6 from J, leaving 14 bases between them.